This TCR beta chain was found in a study of shared clonotypes between healthy human individuals. Germline CDR1 and CDR2: GTSNPN and SVGIG (reference sequence). With 5 bases clipped from V and 5 bases from J, the junction kept 12 bases outside the gene matches. The CDR3 extends over 15 amino acids. Overall study results and limits: Naive subsets typically showed greater estimated richness than memory subsets.

Sequencing was performed with immunoSEQ multiplex PCR; in TCRdb, only in-frame clones are kept and a portion is missing. The table has nearly 2 million clones, about 95% seen once. The naive CD8 population came from CD45RO-negative cells selected for CCR7, without terminally differentiated effector memory CD45RA+ cells. Regarding this clone: Its specificity is not known.

The sample taken for sequencing was naive CD8+ T cells sorted from blood. J is TRBJ2-5 and V is TRBV30; TRBD1 matches at 9 bases. This clonotype was sampled from a man younger than 35 in good health. The CDR3 here is CAWEAGQGSWETQYF. CDR3 coding DNA: TGTGCCTGGGAGGCGGGACAGGGATCATGGGAGACCCAGTACTTC. Full variable domain (missing parts from reference TRBV30 and TRBJ2-5): SQTIHQWPATLVQPVGSPLSLECTVEGTSNPNLYWYRQAAGRGLQLLFYSVGIGQISSEVPQNLSASRPQDRQFILSSKKLLLSDSGFYLCAWEAGQGSWETQYFGPGTRLLVL.